This T cell receptor (beta chain) was obtained from a study of shared clonotypes between healthy human individuals. Profiling relied on immunoSEQ multiplex PCR, and the TCRdb table lists in-frame clones only, not all of them. Of some 490,000 clones in the sample, about 78% are singletons; the top ten hold 12%. Study-wide findings and caveats: In having few donors, the study represented limited genetic and exposure-history diversity.

CDR1 and CDR2 from the germline V gene are PRHDT and FYEKMQ (reference sequence). This CDR3 comprises 15 residues. V trimming: 6 bases; J trimming: 2 bases; junction bases outside the gene matches: 10. For this clone: Its antigen is as yet unknown.

Sequencing was done on a sample of PBMCs. The chain uses TRBV13 and TRBJ2-7; 7 bases align to TRBD1. The sequence was obtained from a woman between 35 and 50 years old in good health. Some clones in this sample may be carry-over from other donors' samples. CDR3: CASRQGQEYTYEQYF. CDR3 DNA: TGTGCCAGCAGACAAGGACAGGAATACACCTACGAGCAGTACTTC.